These 28 T cell receptor beta chains were sequenced from one sample in a study of blood T cells in healthy people across ages. Then a second PCR, running about 6 to 11 cycles, was carried out with a sample-barcoded 5' primer and a J-beta primer mix. TCRdb reprocessed the 5' RACE reads with MiXCR, giving one entry per CDR3 protein. The sample includes around 1.1 million distinct CDR3 sequences, roughly two fifths seen only once; the top ten take approximately 14%. The sample consisted of blood. The receptor source for this set is a man aged 18 to 30 in good health.

This clonotype was seen more than once but under ten times. The chain carries TRBV5-1 and TRBJ2-5; the match to TRBD2 covers 7 bases. The CDR3 has 15 residues. CDR1 is SGHRS and CDR2 is YFSETQ in the germline V gene. V trimming: 0 bases; J trimming: 3 bases; junction bases outside the gene matches: 5. CDR3 sequence: CASSLAGGTKETQYF. The CDR3 nucleotides are TGCGCCAGCAGCTTGGCGGGGGGTACCAAAGAGACCCAGTACTTC.

In this sample, this clonotype turned up once. The V and J genes are TRBV6-4 and TRBJ2-7; 9 bases are a match to TRBD2. This CDR3 contains 23 residues. V gave up 2 bases and J gave up 2 bases; unmatched junction bases: 28. Germline V gene lookup returns CDR1 MRHNA and CDR2 SNTAGT. The DNA of the CDR3 is TGTGCCAGCAGTGACCCCCCGTGCTATCGCCGGCTAGCGGGGTTTAAAAGGACCTACGAGCAGTACTTC. Residues: CASSDPPCYRRLAGFKRTYEQYF.

This chain joins TRBV7-2 and TRBJ2-7, with 12 bases aligning to TRBD2. Germline CDR1 SGHTA, CDR2 FQGNSA. V lost 5 bases, J lost 7 bases, and 9 bases stayed unmatched. The CDR3 is made up of 15 amino acids. The CDR3 is CASSPTSGGFHEQYF. The CDR3 coding sequence is TGTGCCAGCAGCCCAACTAGCGGGGGGTTTCATGAGCAGTACTTC.

Ten or more counts support this clonotype. The V gene is TRBV5-1, the J gene TRBJ1-1; 7 bases match TRBD1. Per the germline V gene, CDR1 is SGHRS and CDR2 is YFSETQ. V lost 3 bases, J lost 4 bases, and 6 bases stayed unmatched. This CDR3 region has 14 residues. CDR3 in amino acids: CASSSTGVSTEAFF. The CDR3 DNA follows: TGCGCCAGCAGCTCTACAGGGGTCTCCACTGAAGCTTTCTTT.

This clonotype was counted between two and nine times. The chain recombines TRBV4-2 with TRBJ1-1; tentative D call: TRBD1 (6 bases). The CDR3 spans 16 residues. Trimming removed 2 bases at V and 8 bases at J, with 21 bases between. Germline V gene lookup returns CDR1 LGHNA and CDR2 YNFKEQ. The CDR3 loop reads CASSQRRDIFPFEAFF. The CDR3 coding sequence is TGTGCCAGCAGCCAACGCCGGGACATATTTCCATTCGAAGCTTTCTTT.

This clonotype appeared a few times. The rearrangement joins TRBV29-1 to TRBJ1-3; D gene ambiguous. The CDR3 runs 18 residues. Looked up from germline, CDR1 is SQVTM and CDR2 is ANQGSEA. The V end was cut by 0 bases, the J end by 0 bases, with 18 bases between. CDR3 bases: TGCAGCGTTGAAGACCCCATGTCTACAGAGCCCTCTGGAAACACCATATATTTT. Protein sequence: CSVEDPMSTEPSGNTIYF. The full variable domain, its missing parts supplied by reference TRBV29-1 and TRBJ1-3, is SAVISQKPSRDICQRGTSLTIQCQVDSQVTMMFWYRQQPGQSLTLIATANQGSEATYESGFVIDKFPISRPNLTFSTLTVSNMSPEDSSIYLCSVEDPMSTEPSGNTIYFGEGSWLTVV.

Only a few counts were recorded for this clonotype. The rearrangement links TRBV6-6 to TRBJ1-5; no clear D. Germline V gives CDR1 MNHNY, CDR2 SVGAGI (reference sequence). V lost 0 bases and J 4 bases, leaving 10 bases between the germline ends. The CDR3 loop spans 15 amino acids. CDR3 residues: CASSYSQGINQPQHF. CDR3 DNA: TGTGCCAGCAGTTACTCCCAAGGGATAAATCAGCCCCAGCATTTT.

This clonotype appeared a few times. The chain combines TRBV29-1 with TRBJ2-1, with 12 bases matching TRBD1. Germline assignment: CDR1 SQVTM and CDR2 ANQGSEA. The CDR3 contains 14 residues. V gave up 4 bases and J gave up 6 bases; unmatched junction bases: 4. The chain's CDR3 is CSVGDRGRLNEQFF. The CDR3 DNA follows: TGCAGCGTTGGGGACAGGGGGCGCCTCAATGAGCAGTTCTTC.

This chain uses TRBV12-3 or TRBV12-4 with TRBJ1-1, with D perhaps TRBD1 (6 bases). This CDR3 contains 15 residues. The ends were cut back, 4 bases at V and 3 bases at J, with 15 bases in the middle. The DNA of the CDR3 is TGTGCCAGCAGTTCTCATCATACAGGGTACACTGAAGCTTTCTTT. Residues: CASSSHHTGYTEAFF.

This clonotype was counted a few times. V is TRBV28 and J is TRBJ2-5, with 7 bases that match TRBD1. The V segment lost 3 bases and the J segment 5 bases; nucleotides outside the gene matches: 9. Germline V gene sequence: CDR1 MDHEN, CDR2 SYDVKM. CDR3 length equals 15 residues. The DNA for the CDR3 is TGTGCCAGCAGTTTGCCTTTACAGGGGAAGGAGACCCAGTACTTC. Its protein is CASSLPLQGKETQYF.

There are a few counts of this clonotype. The J gene is TRBJ2-7, the V gene TRBV20-1; tentative D call: TRBD1 (6 bases). V was trimmed by 5 bases and J by 5 bases, leaving 10 bases between them. Germline V gene sequence: CDR1 DFQATT, CDR2 SNEGSKA (reference sequence). The CDR3 is made up of 11 amino acids. The CDR3 DNA reads as TGCAGTGCTTTACAGGGCCACGAGCAGTACTTC. It translates to CSALQGHEQYF.

DNA of the CDR3: TGTGCCAGCAGCCAAGATCTAAGGGAAAATGAGCAGTTCTTC. It is translated as CASSQDLRENEQFF. The chain uses TRBV4-2 and TRBJ2-1, with D hard to call. V was cut by 0 bases and J by 7 bases, with 10 bases left in between. This CDR3 is built from 14 residues. Germline V CDR1 and CDR2: LGHNA, YNFKEQ.

This clonotype was seen only a few times. The chain combines TRBV28 with TRBJ1-2; D unresolved. Germline CDR1 and CDR2: MDHEN and SYDVKM. The CDR3 sequence is 13 residues long. V was shortened by 4 bases and J by 5 bases, with 11 bases between the two germline ends. CDR3 DNA sequence: TGTGCCAGCAGTTCAAGTGCAGGTTATGGCTACACCTTC. Translated, it gives CASSSSAGYGYTF.

The rearrangement joins TRBV4-3 to TRBJ1-2, with a possible D match to TRBD1 (5 bases). V was pared by 0 bases and J by 2 bases, with 13 bases between. The germline gives CDR1 LGHNA, CDR2 YSLEER. CDR3 length equals 16 residues. CDR3 bases: TGCGCCAGCAGCCAAGAGGACCAGACAGCGAACTATGGCTACACCTTC. Protein sequence: CASSQEDQTANYGYTF.

This clonotype was seen a few times. The chain employs TRBV7-2 and TRBJ2-3; D is possibly TRBD1 or TRBD2 (5 bases each). The V end was cut by 8 bases, the J end by 0 bases, with 9 bases between. The CDR3 runs to 13 residues. Germline V CDR1 and CDR2: SGHTA, FQGNSA. The CDR3 DNA reads as TGTGCCAGCCACGGGGCGAGCACAGATACGCAGTATTTT. Translation: CASHGASTDTQYF.

This clonotype was observed a handful of times. The genes are TRBV18 and TRBJ2-5, with D possibly being TRBD2 (5 bases). This CDR3 region has 13 residues. V was clipped by 1 base and J by 11 bases, with 14 bases between them. Germline CDR1 and CDR2: KGHSH and LQKENI. The CDR3 protein is CASSPQGDNEQYF. DNA for the CDR3: TGTGCCAGCTCACCACAGGGAGACAATGAGCAGTACTTC.

This chain joins TRBV5-6 and TRBJ2-3; D is ambiguous. The germline V and J ends were trimmed by 4 bases and 4 bases, with 16 bases remaining between them. Germline CDR1 is SGHDT and CDR2 is YYEEEE. The CDR3 spans 15 residues. The chain's CDR3 is CASSPFADGADTQYF. CDR3 coding DNA: TGTGCCAGCAGCCCGTTTGCGGACGGCGCAGATACGCAGTATTTT.

This clonotype showed up just a few times. V is TRBV6-2 or TRBV6-3 and J is TRBJ2-3; D is unresolved. Trimming took 1 base from V and 0 from J, leaving 17 bases between them. This CDR3 region has 18 residues. CDR1 is MNHEY, CDR2 SVGEGT, per germline. The CDR3 DNA is TGTGCCAGCAGTTACTTTAGACCCACGGGTCGCAGCACAGATACGCAGTATTTT. It translates to CASSYFRPTGRSTDTQYF.

This chain connects TRBV7-2 to TRBJ2-1; tentatively, D is TRBD1 (5 bases). The last part of the DNA fits TRBJ2-7 better; the J call may be wrong. The CDR3 runs to 17 residues. Germline lookup yields CDR1 SGHTA and CDR2 FQGNSA. This chain's CDR3 is CASSFSYDRSSYNEQYF. The CDR3 DNA follows: TGTGCCAGCAGCTTCTCCTACGACAGAAGCTCCTACAATGAGCAGTACTTC.

The J gene is TRBJ2-3, the V gene TRBV7-3, with a possible D match to TRBD1 (6 bases). V shed 1 base and J shed 4 bases, with 12 bases lying between them. Germline CDR1 is SGHTA and CDR2 is FQGTGA. The CDR3 extends over 15 amino acids. CDR3 sequence: CASSLSSGAADTQYF. CDR3 nucleotide sequence: TGTGCCAGCAGCTTAAGTTCAGGGGCAGCAGATACGCAGTATTTT.

This clonotype was found a few times. This chain joins TRBV29-1 and TRBJ1-1, with TRBD1 matching 7 bases. Germline V gene data show CDR1 as SQVTM and CDR2 as ANQGSEA. The CDR3 covers 11 residues. V lost 7 bases to trimming and J lost 7 bases; unmatched junction nucleotides: 6. The CDR3 sequence: CSGGGDSEAFF. The CDR3 region has the DNA TGCAGCGGAGGGGGGGACAGTGAAGCTTTCTTT. Filled out from reference TRBV29-1 and TRBJ1-1, the complete variable domain reads SAVISQKPSRDICQRGTSLTIQCQVDSQVTMMFWYRQQPGQSLTLIATANQGSEATYESGFVIDKFPISRPNLTFSTLTVSNMSPEDSSIYLCSGGGDSEAFFGQGTRLTVV.

In DNA, the CDR3 is TGCAGTGCTAGGAGTTCCCAGAACTCATATAGCAATCAGCCCCAGCATTTT. Translation: CSARSSQNSYSNQPQHF. J is TRBJ1-5 and V is TRBV20-1; D is uncertain. The CDR3 has 17 residues. Germline V gene lookup returns CDR1 DFQATT and CDR2 SNEGSKA (reference sequence). Trimming removed 3 bases at V and 0 bases at J, with 18 bases between.

This clonotype has only one observation. The chain recombines TRBV12-3 or TRBV12-4 with TRBJ1-1; D unresolved. V lost 4 bases and J lost 1, with 16 bases in between. The CDR3 consists of 16 residues. The CDR3, as DNA: TGTGCCAGCAGTTCCTACAGAACGAGAGGGAACACTGAAGCTTTCTTT. This encodes CASSSYRTRGNTEAFF.

The rearrangement joins TRBV9 to TRBJ1-2; D is perhaps TRBD1 (5 bases). CDR1 SGDLS and CDR2 YYNGEE come from the germline V gene. The length of the CDR3 is 14 residues. V was pared by 0 bases and J by 6 bases, with 12 bases between. CDR3 in amino acids: CASSVAGQGDGYTF. The CDR3 coding sequence is TGTGCCAGCAGCGTAGCGGGGCAGGGTGATGGCTACACCTTC.

The rearrangement joins TRBV20-1 to TRBJ1-1; no clear D. The V end was cut by 0 bases, the J end by 7 bases, with 9 bases between. Germline values: CDR1 DFQATT, CDR2 SNEGSKA (reference sequence). The CDR3 covers 12 residues. CDR3 sequence reads: CSARDGRFEAFF. The CDR3, as DNA: TGCAGTGCTAGAGATGGTCGGTTTGAAGCTTTCTTT.

This clonotype was counted only a few times. CDR3: CASRSQAVSTEAFF. CDR3 nucleotides: TGTGCCAGCAGATCACAGGCGGTGAGCACTGAAGCTTTCTTT. The chain combines TRBV12-3 or TRBV12-4 with TRBJ1-1, with D maybe TRBD1 (5 bases). Trimming pared 6 bases from V and 4 bases from J, leaving 15 bases between. The length of the CDR3 is 14 residues.

CDR3 in amino acids: CASTRRGDNQPQHF. DNA for the CDR3: TGTGCCAGCACCCGAAGGGGAGACAATCAGCCCCAGCATTTT. V is TRBV6-2 or TRBV6-3 and J is TRBJ1-5; a weak D match, TRBD1 (5 bases). This CDR3 spans 14 amino acids. CDR1 and CDR2 from the germline V gene are MNHEY and SVGEGT. V was trimmed by 7 bases and J by 3 bases, leaving 13 bases between them.

Concerning this clonotype: This may be a read error, as it is one base from a much larger clone. The chain recombines TRBV7-2 with TRBJ2-7; no reliable D call. The CDR3 spans 15 residues. Looked up from germline, CDR1 is SGHTA and CDR2 is FQGNSA. V was clipped by 0 bases and J by 4 bases, with 13 bases between them. CDR3 amino acids: CASSLASGPSYEQYF. The CDR3 coding sequence is TGTGCCAGCAGCTTAGCAAGTGGCCCGTCTTACGAGCAGTACTTC.